Listed below are T cell receptor beta chains from one sample, sequenced in a study of early T cells in non-severe SARS-CoV-2 infection. MiXCR, run by TCRdb on the 5' RACE reads, gives a single entry per CDR3 protein. The repertoire holds 20,000 to 30,000 distinct CDR3 sequences, with around 5.8% as singletons. Sequencing was carried out using whole blood. The receptors were gathered from an adult who was a healthcare worker with PCR-confirmed SARS-CoV-2 infection or an uninfected control (not recorded which). Both conserved end residues are part of each CDR3. Each record gives: clone size, V gene, CDR3 length, J gene, D gene, CDR3 protein, CDR3 DNA. D genes are given only for firm matches. Size tells how often a clone was seen (once, few, many) or the class of an expanded clone, and some rows leave it out.

many	TRBV7-9	16	TRBJ2-1	TRBD2	CASSYPRGATYNEQFF	TGTGCCAGCAGCTACCCGCGGGGGGCCACCTACAATGAGCAGTTCTTC
few	TRBV6-5	13	TRBJ1-5	NA	CASSYRVNQPQHF	TGTGCCAGCAGTTACAGAGTCAATCAGCCCCAGCATTTT
many	TRBV18	15	TRBJ1-1	NA	CASSPPMGLNTEAFF	TGTGCCAGCTCACCCCCAATGGGGTTGAACACTGAAGCTTTCTTT
NA	TRBV6-1	15	TRBJ1-5	NA	CASTGMGHTNQPQHF	TGTGCCAGCACCGGAATGGGACATACAAATCAGCCCCAGCATTTT
few	TRBV18	14	TRBJ2-7	NA	CASSVGRISYEQYF	TGTGCCAGCTCTGTCGGGCGGATCTCCTACGAGCAGTACTTC
many	TRBV28	14	TRBJ1-2	NA	CASSNKGKSYGYTF	TGTGCCAGCAGCAATAAGGGGAAATCCTATGGCTACACCTTC
many	TRBV5-5	14	TRBJ2-3	NA	CASSLEGRPDTQYF	TGTGCCAGCAGCTTGGAAGGGAGACCAGATACGCAGTATTTT
few	TRBV21-1	17	TRBJ2-7	NA	CASSKLGRGRGTYEQYF	TGTGCCAGCAGCAAACTCGGTAGGGGCCGGGGGACCTACGAGCAGTACTTC
many	TRBV20-1	14	TRBJ2-7	TRBD1	CSGALGTGRAEQYF	TGCAGTGGGGCTCTCGGGACAGGCCGGGCCGAGCAGTACTTC
many	TRBV28	15	TRBJ2-1	TRBD2	CASSPWTSGGSEQFF	TGTGCCAGCAGTCCCTGGACTAGCGGGGGTAGTGAGCAGTTCTTC
many	TRBV7-8	15	TRBJ2-2	NA	CASIKRQPGTGELFF	TGTGCCAGCATCAAGAGACAGCCCGGCACCGGGGAGCTGTTTTTT
NA	TRBV7-8	16	TRBJ2-3	NA	CASSPTWANTIDTQYF	TGTGCCAGCAGCCCAACGTGGGCGAATACTATAGATACGCAGTATTTT
NA	TRBV11-2	13	TRBJ2-1	NA	CASSLERYNEQFF	TGTGCCAGCAGCTTAGAGAGATACAATGAGCAGTTCTTC
many	TRBV19	13	TRBJ2-5	NA	CASSEQHQETQYF	TGTGCCAGTAGTGAACAGCATCAAGAGACCCAGTACTTC
once	TRBV19	14	TRBJ2-3	NA	CASTIGGHTDTQYF	TGTGCCAGTACCATCGGGGGGCACACAGATACGCAGTATTTT
many	TRBV20-1	12	TRBJ1-4	NA	CSAERGNEKLFF	TGCAGTGCCGAAAGGGGGAATGAAAAACTGTTTTTT
medium-sized	TRBV9	19	TRBJ2-2	TRBD1	CASSVAQLGTGGNTGELFF	TGTGCCAGCAGCGTAGCTCAACTAGGGACAGGGGGTAACACCGGGGAGCTGTTTTTT